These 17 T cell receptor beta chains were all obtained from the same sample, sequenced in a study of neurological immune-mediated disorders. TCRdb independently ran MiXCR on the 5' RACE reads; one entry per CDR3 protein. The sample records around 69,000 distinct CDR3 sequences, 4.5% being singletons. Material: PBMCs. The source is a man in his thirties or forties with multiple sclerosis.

The CDR3 region has the DNA TGTGCCAGCAGCCCCCGGGGTTGGCGGCGGGTGGTTAACAATGAGCAGTTCTTC. It is translated as CASSPRGWRRVVNNEQFF. The chain employs TRBV7-8 and TRBJ2-1; maybe TRBD2 (5 bases). Looked up from germline, CDR1 is SGHVS and CDR2 is FQNEAQ. The CDR3 has 18 residues. V lost 5 bases and J 5 bases, leaving 25 bases between the germline ends.

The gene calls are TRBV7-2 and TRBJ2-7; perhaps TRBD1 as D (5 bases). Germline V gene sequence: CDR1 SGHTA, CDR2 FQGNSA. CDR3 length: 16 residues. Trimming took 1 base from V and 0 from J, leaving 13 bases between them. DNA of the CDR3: TGTGCCAGCAGCTTAGTAGGGGCAGGGTACTCCTACGAGCAGTACTTC. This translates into CASSLVGAGYSYEQYF.

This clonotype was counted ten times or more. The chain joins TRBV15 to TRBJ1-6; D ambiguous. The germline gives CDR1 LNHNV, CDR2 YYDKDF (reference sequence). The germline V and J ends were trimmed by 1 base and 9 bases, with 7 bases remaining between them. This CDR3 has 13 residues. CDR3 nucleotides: TGTGCCACCAGCAGAGTTGGGGTTTCACCCCTCCACTTT. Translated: CATSRVGVSPLHF.

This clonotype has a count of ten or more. CDR3 coding DNA: TGTGCCAGCAGCTTACTGTCTAGCACCTATGAGCAGTTCTTC. Its translation: CASSLLSSTYEQFF. J is TRBJ2-1 and V is TRBV7-9; perhaps TRBD2 as D (5 bases). This CDR3 has 14 amino acids. Trimming removed 2 bases from V and 8 bases from J, with 13 bases in between. The germline V gene has CDR1 SEHNR and CDR2 FQNEAQ (reference sequence).

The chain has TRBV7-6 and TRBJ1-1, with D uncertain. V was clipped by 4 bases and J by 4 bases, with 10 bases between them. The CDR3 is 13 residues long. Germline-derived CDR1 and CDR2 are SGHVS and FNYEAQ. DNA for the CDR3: TGTGCCAGCAGCTCTCAGGCTGGCACTGAAGCTTTCTTT. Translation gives CASSSQAGTEAFF.

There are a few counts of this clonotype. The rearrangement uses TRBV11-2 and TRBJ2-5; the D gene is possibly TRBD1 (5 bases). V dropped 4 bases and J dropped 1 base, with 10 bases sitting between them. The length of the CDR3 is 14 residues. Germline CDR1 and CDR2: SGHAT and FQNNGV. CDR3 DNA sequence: TGTGCCAGCAGCTCACAGGTTCGCCAAGAGACCCAGTACTTC. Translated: CASSSQVRQETQYF.

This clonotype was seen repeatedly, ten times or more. CDR3 residues: CASSYTDRGKNIQYF. The CDR3 DNA reads as TGTGCCAGCAGTTACACGGACAGGGGAAAAAACATTCAGTACTTC. V and J are TRBV28 and TRBJ2-4; TRBD1 matches 9 bases. Germline CDR1 is MDHEN and CDR2 is SYDVKM. CDR3 size: 15 residues. Trimming removed 4 bases from V and 4 bases from J; junction bases left unmatched: 5.

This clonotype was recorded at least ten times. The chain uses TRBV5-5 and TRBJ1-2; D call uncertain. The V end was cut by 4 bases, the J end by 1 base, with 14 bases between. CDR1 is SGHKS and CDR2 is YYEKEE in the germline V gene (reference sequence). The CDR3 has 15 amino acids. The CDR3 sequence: CASSRQTDYNYGYTF. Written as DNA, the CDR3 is TGTGCCAGCAGCCGCCAGACCGATTATAACTATGGCTACACCTTC.

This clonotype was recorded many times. CDR3 sequence reads: CASSPIITGNYGYTF. DNA for the CDR3: TGTGCCAGCAGCCCAATTATCACAGGGAACTATGGCTACACCTTC. The chain is built from TRBV3-1 and TRBJ1-2; D perhaps matches TRBD1 (6 bases). CDR1 is LGHDT and CDR2 is YNNKEL in the germline V gene (reference sequence). The CDR3 length is 15 residues. Deletions cut 4 bases from V and 2 bases from J, with 14 bases between.

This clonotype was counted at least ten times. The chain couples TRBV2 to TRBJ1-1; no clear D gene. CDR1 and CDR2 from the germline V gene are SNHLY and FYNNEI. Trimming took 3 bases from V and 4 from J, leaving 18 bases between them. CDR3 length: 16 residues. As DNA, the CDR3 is TGTGCCAGCAGTGACCCGGGGAAGAGTGAGGGCACTGAAGCTTTCTTT. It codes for CASSDPGKSEGTEAFF.

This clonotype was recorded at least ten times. Written as DNA, the CDR3 is TGTGCCACCAGTGATTTAGACCTCACTGAAGCTTTCTTT. It is translated as CATSDLDLTEAFF. This chain connects TRBV24-1 to TRBJ1-1, with D unclear. Per the germline V gene, CDR1 is KGHDR and CDR2 is SFDVKD. V was trimmed by 1 base and J by 4 bases, leaving 6 bases between them. The CDR3 sequence is 13 residues long.

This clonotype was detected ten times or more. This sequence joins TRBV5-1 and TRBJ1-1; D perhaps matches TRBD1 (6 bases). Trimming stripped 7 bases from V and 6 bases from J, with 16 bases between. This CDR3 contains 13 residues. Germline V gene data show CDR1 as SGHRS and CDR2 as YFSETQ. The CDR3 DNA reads TGCGCCAGCGCGGTCGTACAGGGAGCTGAAGCTTTCTTT. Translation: CASAVVQGAEAFF.

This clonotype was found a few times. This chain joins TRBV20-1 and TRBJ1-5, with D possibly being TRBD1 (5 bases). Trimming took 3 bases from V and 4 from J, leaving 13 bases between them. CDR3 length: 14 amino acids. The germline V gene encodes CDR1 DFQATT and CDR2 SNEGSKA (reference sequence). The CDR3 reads CSASSGLKNQPQHF. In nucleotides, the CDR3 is TGCAGTGCTAGTTCGGGACTGAAAAATCAGCCCCAGCATTTT.

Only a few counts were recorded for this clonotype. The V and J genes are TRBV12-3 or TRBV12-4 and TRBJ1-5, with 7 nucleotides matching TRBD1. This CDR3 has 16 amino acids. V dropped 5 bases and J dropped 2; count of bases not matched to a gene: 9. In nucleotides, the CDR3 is TGTGCCAGCAGTCCGGTACAGGGGTTTGGCAATCAGCCCCAGCATTTT. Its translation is CASSPVQGFGNQPQHF.

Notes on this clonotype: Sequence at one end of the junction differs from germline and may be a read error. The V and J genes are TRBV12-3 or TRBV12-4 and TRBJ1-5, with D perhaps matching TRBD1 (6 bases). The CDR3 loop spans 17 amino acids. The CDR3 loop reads CASSLKWRGPGNQPQNF. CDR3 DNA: TGTGCCAGCAGTTTAAAGTGGCGGGGGCCTGGCAATCAGCCCCAGAATTTT.

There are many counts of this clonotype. The CDR3 loop is CASTTGPSYEQYF. In DNA form, the CDR3 reads TGCGCCAGCACGACAGGGCCTTCCTACGAGCAGTACTTC. The chain recombines TRBV5-1 with TRBJ2-7, with 7 nucleotides matching TRBD1. The J segment lost 1 base and the V segment lost 6 bases, leaving 4 bases of the junction unmatched. This CDR3 is built from 13 residues. Germline V CDR1 and CDR2: SGHRS, YFSETQ.

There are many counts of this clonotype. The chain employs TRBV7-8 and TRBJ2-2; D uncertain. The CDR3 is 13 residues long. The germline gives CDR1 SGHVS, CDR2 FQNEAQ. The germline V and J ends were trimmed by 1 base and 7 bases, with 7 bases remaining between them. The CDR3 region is CASSLGWDGELFF. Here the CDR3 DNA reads TGTGCCAGCAGCTTAGGTTGGGACGGGGAGCTGTTTTTT.